This T cell receptor (beta chain) was captured by sequencing in a study of radiation and T cells in renal cell carcinoma (dated by TCRdb to the early 2020s). At the level of the whole study: Samples came from a clinical trial, in which primary renal cell carcinomas received 15 Gy stereotactic body radiation therapy followed by nephrectomy 4 weeks later. In total, roughly 51 samples underwent TCR beta sequencing: 25 or so tumors plus 27 peripheral blood samples. A total of over 4 million unique CDR3 nucleotide sequences, encoding roughly 2.7 million unique CDR3 amino acid sequences, were found across all 50 or so samples. Points the paper makes about the study in general: Blood repertoire dynamics were not followed beyond 4 weeks after treatment. Top tumor clonotypes rose in blood from baseline to 2 weeks post-radiation, then contracted by 4 weeks, suggesting transient expansion of tumor-resident clones. Effects of radiation dose or scheduling on the TCR repertoire could not be addressed with the single-armed trial design. No pretreatment tumor biopsies were available, so the baseline intratumoral presence of clonotypes could not be determined.

The sample's time point label, in plain terms: baseline pretreatment blood. This sample's treatment or condition label indicates: 15 Gy SBRT to primary tumor, nephrectomy 4 weeks later. Serial peripheral blood from radiation-treated patients was sampled at baseline, 2 weeks and 4 weeks after SBRT to track tumor-enriched clonotypes. Every patient had renal cell carcinoma of clear cell pathology. The QIAamp DNA Blood Mini Kit (Qiagen) was used to prepare genomic DNA for TCR sequencing. Only samples passing all quality control checks were included in the analyses. TCR beta libraries were generated from genomic DNA with the immunoSEQ kit, following the manufacturer's recommendations. To prepare libraries, a first multiplex PCR with proprietary primers was run, followed by a second PCR that added unique barcodes, and a bead cleanup was done after each round. A positive control reaction and a negative control reaction, both provided in the kit, were run with every batch of samples. The final libraries were assessed on an Agilent 4200 TapeStation D1000 ScreenTape, pooled by volume, and quantified by qPCR. Sequencing was performed on an Illumina NextSeq500 using a MidOutput 150-cycle cartridge, with 156 Read1 cycles, 15 Index1 cycles, and the kit custom primers. The pooled library was loaded at 1.0 pM, and about 21% PhiX control was spiked in. The source study handled its data this way. Vendor-processed data were analyzed in R, with a clonotype defined as all T cells sharing the same CDR3 nucleotide sequence. For clone abundance analyses, frequencies were normalized to the 10,000 most abundant clones per sample. Public T cell clones, which averaged fewer than five per sample, were removed prior to analysis. Tumor-enriched clonotypes and baseline blood-enriched clonotypes were defined as those with an abundance difference of at least 32-fold between compartments. A beta-binomial differential abundance model was used to identify clonotypes that expanded or contracted between blood time points. The Baroni-Urbani and Buser coefficient was used to measure tumor-blood repertoire similarity, and groups were compared with two-tailed Wilcoxon tests in R. TCRdb provides this immuneACCESS table in a form limited to in-frame rearrangements. Some clones are lacking; in checked studies, under half of them reflect an unresolved V gene, and why the rest are absent is not known. V and J calls and clone size are given by that table; D and trimming were obtained from the DNA. The sample has about 130,000 clones on record, roughly 80% of them singletons. Less than 3.5% of the sample is held by the ten biggest clonotypes.

This clone was counted once. This clone's antigen is unknown. There are no base qualities to consult, and no much larger clone falls within one base. V has 4 bases trimmed and J has 4 bases trimmed; junction bases matching no gene number 4. Spanning cysteine to phenylalanine, the CDR3 consists of 15 amino acids. Only the CDR3 region is kept as DNA, spanning 45 bases read in frame from base 1. Sequences LNHDA (CDR1) and SQIVND (CDR2) are obtained from the germline V gene (reference sequence). Recombination connected TRBV19 to TRBJ2-1; TRBD2 lines up with 10 middle nucleotides. The TCR originated in a woman aged 55-70 years with renal cell carcinoma. Sequencing was performed on blood, taken from a patient whose treatment included radiotherapy and nephrectomy. The CDR3 has the sequence CASSTGLARYNEQFF. The DNA sequence reads TGTGCCAGTAGTACGGGACTAGCGAGGTACAATGAGCAGTTCTTC.